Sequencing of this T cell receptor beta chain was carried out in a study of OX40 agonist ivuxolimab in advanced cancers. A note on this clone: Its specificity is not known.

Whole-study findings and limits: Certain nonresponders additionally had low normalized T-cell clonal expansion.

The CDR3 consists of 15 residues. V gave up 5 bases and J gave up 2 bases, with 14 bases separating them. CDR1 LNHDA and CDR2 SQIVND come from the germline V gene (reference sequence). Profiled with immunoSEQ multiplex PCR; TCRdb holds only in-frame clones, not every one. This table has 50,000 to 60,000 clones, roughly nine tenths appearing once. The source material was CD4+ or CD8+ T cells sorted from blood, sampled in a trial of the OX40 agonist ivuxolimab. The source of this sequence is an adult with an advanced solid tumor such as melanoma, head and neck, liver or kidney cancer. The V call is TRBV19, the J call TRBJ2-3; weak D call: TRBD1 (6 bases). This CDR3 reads CASSRTRDTTDTQYF. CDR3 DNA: TGTGCCAGTAGTCGGACCCGGGACACCACAGATACGCAGTATTTT. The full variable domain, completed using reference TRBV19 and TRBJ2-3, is DGGITQSPKYLFRKEGQNVTLSCEQNLNHDAMYWYRQDPGQGLRLIYYSQIVNDFQKGDIAEGYSVSREKKESFPLTVTSAQKNPTAFYLCASSRTRDTTDTQYFGPGTRLTVL.